These T cell receptor beta chains were read from a single sample in a study of T-cell reconstitution after alpha-beta-depleted transplantation in children. Via MiXCR, TCRdb re-called the PCR reads, giving one row per CDR3 protein. Of about 610,000 distinct CDR3 sequences in the sample, about 10% were seen once. The sequencing here drew on PBMCs from the stem cell graft donor, taken from the stem cell graft. The receptors derive from a human donor who donated a stem cell graft to a child with acute myeloid leukemia. Each CDR3 is given with its conserved first and last residue. The order of the fields is clone size, V gene, J gene, D gene, CDR3 DNA, CDR3 protein. D genes are given only for firm matches. Only some rows state a clone size, as once, few, many or a class for expanded clones.

few,TRBV5-1,TRBJ2-1,TRBD2,TGCGCCAGCAGGTATGATAGCGGGAATGAGCAGTTCTTC,CASRYDSGNEQFF
many,TRBV12-3/TRBV12-4,TRBJ2-2,TRBD2,TGTGCCAGCAGTTCCCGCCGGTTGCGGGAGAGAACCGGGGAGCTGTTTTTT,CASSSRRLRERTGELFF
.,TRBV20-1,TRBJ2-7,.,TGCAGTGCCCCCGGTGCTAGGAGTGGGTTTGACGAGCAGTACTTC,CSAPGARSGFDEQYF
few,TRBV25-1,TRBJ1-6,.,TGTGCCAGCAGTGGAGTTGGGGATCAATATTCACCCCTCCACTTT,CASSGVGDQYSPLHF
many,TRBV11-2,TRBJ2-5,.,TGTGCCAGCAGCTTAATGTCGGAGACCCAGTACTTC,CASSLMSETQYF
.,TRBV7-9,TRBJ2-2,.,TGTGCCAGCAGCCTAGGACAGACTCCGAACACCGGGGAGCTGTTTTTT,CASSLGQTPNTGELFF
few,TRBV7-8,TRBJ2-3,.,TGTGCCAGCAGCTTCCCATCAATTAGGGGAGCCGGAAGGGTAGATACGCAGTATTTT,CASSFPSIRGAGRVDTQYF
few,TRBV6-2/TRBV6-3,TRBJ2-1,TRBD2,TGTGCCAGCAACCTACTAGCGGGAGCCTCCAATGAGCAGTTCTTC,CASNLLAGASNEQFF
many,TRBV20-1,TRBJ2-7,TRBD2,TGCAGTGCTAGCCCCCGGACTAGCGGGAGGTCCTACGAGCAGTACTTC,CSASPRTSGRSYEQYF
few,TRBV29-1,TRBJ2-3,.,TGCAGCGTTGGTATGCCGGGCCTCCATACGCAGTATTTT,CSVGMPGLHTQYF
.,TRBV2,TRBJ1-5,.,TGTGCCAGCAGTGACGACAGCCTCAATCAGCCCCAGCATTTT,CASSDDSLNQPQHF
few,TRBV4-3,TRBJ2-3,TRBD2,TGCGCCAGCAGCCAAGAAGTTAGCGGGAGCTTCACAGATACGCAGTATTTT,CASSQEVSGSFTDTQYF
few,TRBV19,TRBJ1-1,TRBD1,TGTGCCAGTACCGATCGGGACAGGGGAAGCACTGAAGCTTTCTTT,CASTDRDRGSTEAFF
many,TRBV5-4,TRBJ2-7,TRBD2,TGTGCCAGCAGCTTGGTGCTAGCGGGAGGTCCCGGGGACGAGCAGTACTTC,CASSLVLAGGPGDEQYF
.,TRBV5-1,TRBJ2-2,TRBD2,TGCGCCAGCAGCTTCCGCTCCCCTGCTAGCGGAGTGAACACCGGGGAGCTGTTTTTT,CASSFRSPASGVNTGELFF
.,TRBV29-1,TRBJ1-5,TRBD1,TGCAGCGTTGAAAAACAGGGGGGGGATCAGCCCCAGCATTTT,CSVEKQGGDQPQHF
few,TRBV6-2/TRBV6-3,TRBJ2-3,.,TGTGCCAGCAGCCGGCCGGGATGGAACACAGATACGCAGTATTTT,CASSRPGWNTDTQYF
many,TRBV7-2,TRBJ2-7,.,TGTGCCAGCAGCTTAGAGTTAGGGGACTACGAGCAGTACTTC,CASSLELGDYEQYF
.,TRBV5-6,TRBJ2-1,TRBD2,TGTGCCAGCAGCTTGTACGCGGGGGTAATTAGGAATGAGCAGTTCTTC,CASSLYAGVIRNEQFF
.,TRBV5-1,TRBJ2-7,TRBD2,TGCGCCAGCAGCTCAGGACTAGCGGGAGTCGAGCAGTACTTC,CASSSGLAGVEQYF
.,TRBV18,TRBJ1-1,TRBD1,TGTGCCAGCTCACCTCCCACAGGGGGAGGAACTGAAGCTTTCTTT,CASSPPTGGGTEAFF
many,TRBV12-3/TRBV12-4,TRBJ2-2,TRBD2,TGTGCCAGCAGTTCCTCCGCGGGAGTGGTTACCGGGGAGCTGTTTTTT,CASSSSAGVVTGELFF
many,TRBV29-1,TRBJ1-5,.,TGCAGCGTTGAAGATCAGGCGGGGCAGCCCCAGCATTTT,CSVEDQAGQPQHF
.,TRBV25-1,TRBJ2-1,.,TGTGCCAGCAGGGACGGGAGTGAGCAGTTCTTC,CASRDGSEQFF
few,TRBV5-1,TRBJ2-2,TRBD2,TGCGCCAGCAGCCCGGCAGGGGTGGGACTAGCGGGAGCTTCGAACACCGGGGAGCTGTTTTTT,CASSPAGVGLAGASNTGELFF
.,TRBV9,TRBJ2-3,.,TGTGCCAGCAGCCCACCGGGACGAAACACAGATACGCAGTATTTT,CASSPPGRNTDTQYF
.,TRBV12-3/TRBV12-4,TRBJ2-3,TRBD2,TGTGCCAGCAGCCTTGGGGGGGGGAAGGCAGATACGCAGTATTTT,CASSLGGGKADTQYF
.,TRBV4-3,TRBJ2-7,TRBD2,TGCGCCAGCAGCCAAGATTCGGGAGGGCCTTCCTACGAGCAGTACTTC,CASSQDSGGPSYEQYF
.,TRBV20-1,TRBJ1-2,TRBD1,TGCAGTGCTGGGGGAGACAGGGTCACTCTCTATGGCTACACCTTC,CSAGGDRVTLYGYTF
.,TRBV6-2/TRBV6-3,TRBJ2-7,TRBD2,TGTGCCAGCAGATCTACGGGGGGAGAGCTCTACGAGCAGTACTTC,CASRSTGGELYEQYF
.,TRBV6-5,TRBJ2-7,TRBD2,TGTGCCAGCAGTTCCGGGGGGTCATACGAGCAGTACTTC,CASSSGGSYEQYF
many,TRBV20-1,TRBJ2-4,TRBD2,TGCAGTGCTAGAGGACTAGCGGGGGAGGGAGTCGGCATTCAGTACTTC,CSARGLAGEGVGIQYF
few,TRBV10-3,TRBJ2-3,TRBD2,TGTGCCACAACAGGGGCTAGCGGGATCACGGATACGCAGTATTTT,CATTGASGITDTQYF
few,TRBV28,TRBJ2-5,TRBD2,TGTGCCAGCGAATCCCTTAGCGGGACTGTCCAAGAGACCCAGTACTTC,CASESLSGTVQETQYF
many,TRBV20-1,TRBJ2-2,TRBD2,TGCAGTGCTAGCGTAACGGGACTAGCGGGATCCGGGGAGCTGTTTTTT,CSASVTGLAGSGELFF
.,TRBV20-1,TRBJ2-6,.,TGCAGTGCTAGAGTAGGACAGGGAGGGTCTGGGGCCAACGTCCTGACTTTC,CSARVGQGGSGANVLTF